This T cell receptor (beta chain) was observed in a study of T-cell memory formation after mild COVID-19 (dated by TCRdb to the early 2020s). About the full investigation: TCR sequence clusters from the two donors were largely donor specific. The cohort was made up of two young adult volunteers, one female and one male, who were previously healthy. Longitudinal TCRalpha and TCRbeta repertoire sequencing tracked T-cell clones expanding and contracting after mild COVID-19 in a couple of donors. The investigation overall reported the following: The study included only a couple of mild cases, and larger cohorts that include severe cases with pre-infection samples were judged to be necessary. SARS-CoV-2 specificity of the second-wave clones peaking on day 37 was not confirmed. Balanced CD4/CD8 phenotypes were observed for clones contracting from day 15 to 85, whereas a bias towards CD4+ was observed for a second wave of clones expanding from day 15 to 37. The detection of some responding clones in pre-infection memory suggests that pre-existing cross-reactive memory T cells joined the SARS-CoV-2 response. Contracting CD4+ clones were located mainly in the CM and EM memory subsets, whereas CD8+ clones were found to be enriched in EMRA.

The reads were generated on an Illumina NovaSeq 6000. Using 5'RACE with constant-segment primers, TCRalpha and TCRbeta cDNA libraries were constructed, with sample barcodes and unique molecular identifiers added in the process. RNA was extracted from every sample with Trizol reagent. Amplification of the libraries took two PCR steps, and the second step added a second sample barcode plus Illumina TruSeq adapters. Libraries were sequenced on an Illumina NovaSeq with 2 x 150 bp paired-end reads. The authors' analysis ran thus. With migec v1.2.7, reads were demultiplexed and then collapsed into UMI-guided consensus sequences. Using mixcr v2.1.11, the UMI consensuses were aligned to TRA and TRB V and J templates and assembled into clonotypes. Expanded or contracted clonotypes were those called significant by both edgeR and NoisET, with noise models trained on biological replicates. For edgeR calls, the cutoffs were a false discovery rate-adjusted p below 0.01 and a log2 fold-change threshold of 1. As an exploratory analysis of dynamics, max-normalized trajectories of the 1000 most abundant clonotypes were examined by PCA with hierarchical clustering. The CD4 or CD8 phenotype of responding clones was assigned using the separately sequenced CD4+ and CD8+ repertoires. Using fastp trimming at Q25 and MiXCR clonotype assembly, TCRdb reanalyzed the public sequencing data and kept in-frame beta chains. Each CDR3 protein appears once, grouped with its most common genes and DNA. It is TCRdb's table, rather than the study itself, that gives the V and J calls and clone size. Within this sample are around 150,000 distinct CDR3 sequences, with 11% of them counted one time only. The ten biggest clones cover about 3.5% of the sample.

The CDR3 contains 13 residues, cysteine and phenylalanine counted. Left in the record is the CDR3 DNA by itself, 39 bases read in frame from the first base. V is pared back by 4 bases and J by 1 base, with 7 bases lying between the germline termini. The germline V gene encodes CDR1 ENHRY and CDR2 SYGVKD. PBMCs were isolated by Ficoll-Paque density gradient centrifugation. In this sample, this clonotype turned up many times. The clone's antigen remains unknown. Per-nucleotide qualities are absent, and no much larger clonotype sits a single base away. The receptor was derived from a young man who had mild COVID-19 (a few samples of this study predate the infection). The sample titles of this study are shuffled in the database, so cell type and time point are left out; the donor was told from shared clones. The sequencing sample was made of PBMCs or a T cell subset sorted from them (not recorded which). Recombination joined TRBV10-3 with TRBJ1-1, with the D gene not clear enough to name. Read as DNA, the sequence is TGTGCCATCAGTGCAGCTGAGAACACTGAAGCTTTCTTT. Translated, it gives CAISAAENTEAFF.